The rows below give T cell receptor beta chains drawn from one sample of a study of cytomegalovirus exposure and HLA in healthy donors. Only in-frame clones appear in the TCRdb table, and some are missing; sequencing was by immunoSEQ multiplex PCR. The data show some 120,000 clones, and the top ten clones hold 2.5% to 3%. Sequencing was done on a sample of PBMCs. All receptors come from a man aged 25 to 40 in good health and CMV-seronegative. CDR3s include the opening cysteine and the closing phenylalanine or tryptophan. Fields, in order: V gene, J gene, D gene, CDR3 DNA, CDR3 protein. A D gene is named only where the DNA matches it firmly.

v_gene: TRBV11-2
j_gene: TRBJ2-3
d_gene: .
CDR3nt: TGTGCCAGCAGCTTAGATAGAGCCTCAGATACGCAGTATTTT
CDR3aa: CASSLDRASDTQYF

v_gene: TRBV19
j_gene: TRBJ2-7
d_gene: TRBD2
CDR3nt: TGTGCCAGTAGTACCGGACTAGCGGGGACCTACGAGCAGTACTTC
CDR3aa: CASSTGLAGTYEQYF

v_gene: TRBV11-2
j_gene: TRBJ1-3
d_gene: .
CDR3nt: TGTGCCAGCAGCCCTATCATCAACACCATATATTTT
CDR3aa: CASSPIINTIYF

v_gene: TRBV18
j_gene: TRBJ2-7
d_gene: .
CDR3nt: TGTGCCAGCTCACCGAATTTGCCTCTAGAAACCTACGAGCAGTACTTC
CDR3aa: CASSPNLPLETYEQYF

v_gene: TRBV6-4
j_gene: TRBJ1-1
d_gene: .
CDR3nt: TGTGCCAGCAGCACCGACCGGGAAGGAGCTTTCTTT
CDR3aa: CASSTDREGAFF

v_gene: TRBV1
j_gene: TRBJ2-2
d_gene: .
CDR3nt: TGCACCAGCAGGCCCCCAGAAGCCGGGGAGCTGTTTTTT
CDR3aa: CTSRPPEAGELFF

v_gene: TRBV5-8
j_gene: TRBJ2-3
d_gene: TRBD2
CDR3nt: TGTGCCAGCAGGCCCCCCTCAGCGGGGGCTCGCACAGATACGCAGTATTTT
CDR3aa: CASRPPSAGARTDTQYF

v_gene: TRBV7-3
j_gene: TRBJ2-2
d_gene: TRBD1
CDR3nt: TGTGCCAGCAGCTACAGACAGGGGGCGGGGAACACCGGGGAGCTGTTTTTT
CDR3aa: CASSYRQGAGNTGELFF

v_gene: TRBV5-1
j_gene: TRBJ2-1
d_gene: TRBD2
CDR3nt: TGCGCCAGCAGACAGCCGGGACTAGCGGGAGTAAGTGAGCAGTTCTTC
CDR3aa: CASRQPGLAGVSEQFF

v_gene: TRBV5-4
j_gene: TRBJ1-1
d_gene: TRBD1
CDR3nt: TGTGCCAGCAGCCTCGTCACAGGGGGATCGCCTGAAGCTTTCTTT
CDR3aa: CASSLVTGGSPEAFF

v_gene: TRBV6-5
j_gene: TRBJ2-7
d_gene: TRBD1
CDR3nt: TGTGCCAGCAGTTACTCCTCCGGGACAGCCTACGAGCAGTACTTC
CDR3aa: CASSYSSGTAYEQYF

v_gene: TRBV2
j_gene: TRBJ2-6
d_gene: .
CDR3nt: TGCGCCAGCAGTGAAGGCTGGCCCACTGGGGCCAACGTCCTGACTTTC
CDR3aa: CASSEGWPTGANVLTF

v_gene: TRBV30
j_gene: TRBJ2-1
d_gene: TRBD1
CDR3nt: TGTGCCTGGAGCTCAGGGGGCGACTTCTACAATGAGCAGTTCTTC
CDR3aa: CAWSSGGDFYNEQFF

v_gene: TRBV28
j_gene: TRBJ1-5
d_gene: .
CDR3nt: TGTGCCAGCAGTCCAGGGGCAGCCAGCGTAGCCCAGCATTTT
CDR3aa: CASSPGAASVAQHF

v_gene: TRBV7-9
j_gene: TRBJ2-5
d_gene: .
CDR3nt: TGTGCCAGCAGCTTAGTCCAGGGTTGGCAAGAGACCCAGTACTTC
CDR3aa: CASSLVQGWQETQYF

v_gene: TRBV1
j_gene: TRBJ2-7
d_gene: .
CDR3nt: TGCACCGGACTAGCGGGAGCTTACGAGCAGTACTTC
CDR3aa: CTGLAGAYEQYF

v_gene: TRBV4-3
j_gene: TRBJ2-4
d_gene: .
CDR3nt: TGCGCCAGCAGCCAAGAAGTTGTAGAAAGCGACATTCAGTACTTC
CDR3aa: CASSQEVVESDIQYF

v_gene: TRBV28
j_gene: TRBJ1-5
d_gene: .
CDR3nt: TGTGCCAGCAGTTTCTACCGCGGGGGCAATCAGCCCCAGCATTTT
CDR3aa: CASSFYRGGNQPQHF

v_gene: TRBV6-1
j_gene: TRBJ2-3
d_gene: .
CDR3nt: TGTGCCAGCAGTGAAGTTATCAGGGCAGGAGACACAGATACGCAGTATTTT
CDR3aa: CASSEVIRAGDTDTQYF

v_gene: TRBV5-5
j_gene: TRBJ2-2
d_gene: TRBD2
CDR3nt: TGTGCCAGCAGCTTCTGGCCTAGCGGGAGGGCCGGGACCGGGGAGCTGTTTTTT
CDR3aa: CASSFWPSGRAGTGELFF

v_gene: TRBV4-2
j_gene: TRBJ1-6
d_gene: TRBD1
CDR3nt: TGTGCCAGCAGCCAAGAAGGTCAGGGGGCTAATTCACCCCTCCACTTT
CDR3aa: CASSQEGQGANSPLHF

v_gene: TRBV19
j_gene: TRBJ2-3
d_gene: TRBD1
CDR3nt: TGTGCCAGTAGTGAGACAGGGGGAATAGATACGCAGTATTTT
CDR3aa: CASSETGGIDTQYF

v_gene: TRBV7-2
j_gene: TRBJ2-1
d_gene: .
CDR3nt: TGTGCCAGCAGCTCCCGACAGTTCAATGAGCAGTTCTTC
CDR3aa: CASSSRQFNEQFF

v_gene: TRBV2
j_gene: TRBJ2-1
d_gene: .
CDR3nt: TGTGCCAGCAGGGACCGGACTACCGACAATGAGCAGTTCTTC
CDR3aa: CASRDRTTDNEQFF

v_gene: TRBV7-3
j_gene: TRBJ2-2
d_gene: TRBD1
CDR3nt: TGTGCCAGCAGCCCTGGCCCGGGACAGGGGCTTCACGGGGAGCTGTTTTTT
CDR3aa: CASSPGPGQGLHGELFF

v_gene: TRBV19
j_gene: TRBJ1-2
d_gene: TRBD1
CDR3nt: TGTGCCAGTAGTAACCCGGGACAGGGGACTGGCTACACCTTC
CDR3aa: CASSNPGQGTGYTF

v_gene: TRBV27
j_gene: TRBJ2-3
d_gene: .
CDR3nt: TGTGCCAGCAGCCGGCAGACTAACACAGATACGCAGTATTTT
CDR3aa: CASSRQTNTDTQYF

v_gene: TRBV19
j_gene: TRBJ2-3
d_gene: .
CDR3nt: TGTGCCAGTAGTCGTGGGGCAAGGGCAGATACGCAGTATTTT
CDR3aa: CASSRGARADTQYF

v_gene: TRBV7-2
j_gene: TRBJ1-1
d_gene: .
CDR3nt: TGTGCCAGCAGCTTAGCGCCTGGAGCTGAAGCTTTCTTT
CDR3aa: CASSLAPGAEAFF

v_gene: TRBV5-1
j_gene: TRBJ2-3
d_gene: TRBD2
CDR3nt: TGCGCCAGCCATCGGACTAGCGGGAGCACAGATACGCAGTATTTT
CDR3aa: CASHRTSGSTDTQYF

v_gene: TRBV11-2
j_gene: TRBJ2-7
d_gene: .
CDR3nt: TGTGCCAGCAGCTTAGATTCCGGGATCGAGCAGTACTTC
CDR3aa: CASSLDSGIEQYF

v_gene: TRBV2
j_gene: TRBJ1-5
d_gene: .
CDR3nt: TGTGCCAGCTCCGTTGCGGAGGGAAAGCCCCAGCATTTT
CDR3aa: CASSVAEGKPQHF

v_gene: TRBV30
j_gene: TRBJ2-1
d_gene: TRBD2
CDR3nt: TGTGCCTGGAGGTCCCTCGGGGCTAGCGGGACCAATGAGCAGTTCTTC
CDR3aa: CAWRSLGASGTNEQFF

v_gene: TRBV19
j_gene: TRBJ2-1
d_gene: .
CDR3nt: TGTGCCAGTAGTATCCCTAGCGATTACTCCTACAATGAGCAGTTCTTC
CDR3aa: CASSIPSDYSYNEQFF

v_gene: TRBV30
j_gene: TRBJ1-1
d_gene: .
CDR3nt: TGTGCCTGGAGCCTCGATACACCGAACACTGAAGCTTTCTTT
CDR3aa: CAWSLDTPNTEAFF

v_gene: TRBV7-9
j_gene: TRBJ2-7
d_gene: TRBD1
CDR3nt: TGTGCCAGCATCAGGACAGGGACCTACGAGCAGTACTTC
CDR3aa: CASIRTGTYEQYF

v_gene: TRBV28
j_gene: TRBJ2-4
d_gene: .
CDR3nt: TGTGCCAGCAATACAGGACAAAACATTCAGTACTTC
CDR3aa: CASNTGQNIQYF

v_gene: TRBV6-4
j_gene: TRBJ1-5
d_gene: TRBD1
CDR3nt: TGTGCCAGCAGTGACGGGACAGGGGGCAATCAGCCCCAGCATTTT
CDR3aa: CASSDGTGGNQPQHF

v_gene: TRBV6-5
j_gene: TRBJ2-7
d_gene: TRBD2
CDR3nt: TGTGCCAGCAGCCGGATTAGCGGGAGCACCTACGAGCAGTACTTC
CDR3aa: CASSRISGSTYEQYF

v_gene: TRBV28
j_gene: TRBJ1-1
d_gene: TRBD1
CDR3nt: TGTGCCAGTAACCAGGGGGTCTACACTGAAGCTTTCTTT
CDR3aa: CASNQGVYTEAFF

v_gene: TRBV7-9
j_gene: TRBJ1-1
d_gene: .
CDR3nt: TGTGCCAGCAGCTTGCCAATTGACATGAACACTGAAGCTTTCTTT
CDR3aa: CASSLPIDMNTEAFF

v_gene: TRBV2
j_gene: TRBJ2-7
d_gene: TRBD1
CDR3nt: TGTGCCAGCAGAGATGACAGGGGGCCTAACGAGCAGTACTTC
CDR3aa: CASRDDRGPNEQYF

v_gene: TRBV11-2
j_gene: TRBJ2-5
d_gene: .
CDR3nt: TGTGCCAGCAGCCCCCGTTTACTAGAGACCCAGTACTTC
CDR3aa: CASSPRLLETQYF

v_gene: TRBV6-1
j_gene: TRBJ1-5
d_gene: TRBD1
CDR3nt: TGTGCCAGCAGTGTAGGGACAGCAGGCAATCAGCCCCAGCATTTT
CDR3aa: CASSVGTAGNQPQHF

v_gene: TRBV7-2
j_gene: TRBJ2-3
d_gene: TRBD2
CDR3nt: TGTGCCAGCAGCTTAGCAGCGGGATACGAGTTCCCAGATACGCAGTATTTT
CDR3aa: CASSLAAGYEFPDTQYF

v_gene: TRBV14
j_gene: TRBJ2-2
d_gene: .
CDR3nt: TGTGCCAGCAGCCCTATCAGGCTTGCGAACACCGGGGAGCTGTTTTTT
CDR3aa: CASSPIRLANTGELFF

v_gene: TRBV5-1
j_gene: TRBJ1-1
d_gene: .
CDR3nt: TGCGCCAGCAGCTTGGACATCGACACTGAAGCTTTCTTT
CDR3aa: CASSLDIDTEAFF

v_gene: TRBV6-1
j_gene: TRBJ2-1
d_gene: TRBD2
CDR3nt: TGTGCCAGCCTTCGAGCGGGAGGTAGCAATGAGCAGTTCTTC
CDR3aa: CASLRAGGSNEQFF

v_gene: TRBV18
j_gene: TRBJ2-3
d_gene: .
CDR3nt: TGTGCCAGCTCACCAATCTGGGGCCAGGATACGCAGTATTTT
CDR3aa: CASSPIWGQDTQYF

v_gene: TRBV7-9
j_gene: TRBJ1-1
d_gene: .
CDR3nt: TGTGCCAGCAGCTTACAGGGGATGGACACTGAAGCTTTCTTT
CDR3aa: CASSLQGMDTEAFF

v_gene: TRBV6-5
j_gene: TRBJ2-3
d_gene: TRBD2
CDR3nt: TGTGCCAGCAGCCGGCGGGAGGAGAGGGATACGCAGTATTTT
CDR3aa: CASSRREERDTQYF

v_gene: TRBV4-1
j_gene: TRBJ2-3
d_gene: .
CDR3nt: TGCGCCAGCAGCCAGGTCAGGGACTCCGGGCCTACGCAGTATTTT
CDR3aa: CASSQVRDSGPTQYF

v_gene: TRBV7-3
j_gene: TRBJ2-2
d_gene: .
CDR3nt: TGTGCCAGCAGCTTCGACTCTCGACGGAGGACCGGGGAGCTGTTTTTT
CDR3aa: CASSFDSRRRTGELFF

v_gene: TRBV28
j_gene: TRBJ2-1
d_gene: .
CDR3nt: TGTGCCAGCAGCCCCTATGACAGTTACAATGAGCAGTTCTTC
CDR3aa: CASSPYDSYNEQFF

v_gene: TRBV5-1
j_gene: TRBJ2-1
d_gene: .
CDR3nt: TGCGCCAGCAGTTTTACAGCAAACAATGAGCAGTTCTTC
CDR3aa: CASSFTANNEQFF

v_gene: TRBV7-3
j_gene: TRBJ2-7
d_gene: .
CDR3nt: TGTGCCAGCAGCTTACAGGGTGGCTACGAGCAGTACTTC
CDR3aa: CASSLQGGYEQYF

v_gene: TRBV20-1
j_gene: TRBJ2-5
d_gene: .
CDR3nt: TGCAGTGTAGTCCGAGGGGAGACCCAGTACTTC
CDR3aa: CSVVRGETQYF

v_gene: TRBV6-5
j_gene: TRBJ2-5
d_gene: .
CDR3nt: TGTGCCACCTATGGCGGGGCCGGCGGGGCCCAGTACTTC
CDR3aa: CATYGGAGGAQYF

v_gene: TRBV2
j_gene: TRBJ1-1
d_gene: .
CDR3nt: TGTGCCATCAGGCCCCAGGCTGAAGCTTTCTTT
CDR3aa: CAIRPQAEAFF

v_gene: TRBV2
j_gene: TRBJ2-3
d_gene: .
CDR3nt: TGTGCCAGCAGTGATTTTAAGCCCACAGATACGCAGTATTTT
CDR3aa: CASSDFKPTDTQYF